A single sample is the source of the 5 T cell receptor beta chains below, sequenced in a study of blood T cell repertoires in COVID-19. Assay: immunoSEQ multiplex PCR; the TCRdb copy retains only in-frame clones and omits some. The data hold a few hundred thousand clones, with roughly 84% observed a single time. Source material: peripheral blood. All receptors come from a human donor in a cohort sampled during active COVID-19.

This clone was counted a few times. The chain carries TRBV3-1 (or the pseudogene TRBV3-2) and TRBJ2-7, with a possible D match to TRBD1 (5 bases). V was trimmed by 2 bases and J by 3 bases, leaving 11 bases between them. CDR1 and CDR2 (germline): LGHDT, YNNKEL (reference sequence). CDR3 length equals 14 residues. The CDR3 nucleotides read TGTGCCAGCAGCCAACAGGGTAACAGCTACGAGCAGTACTTC. Protein product: CASSQQGNSYEQYF.

This chain uses TRBV5-1 with TRBJ1-5, with D possibly matching TRBD1 (5 bases). The CDR3 totals 14 residues. CDR1 is SGHRS, CDR2 YFSETQ, per germline. The V gene lost 2 bases and the J gene lost 6 bases, with 12 bases spanning the gap. In nucleotides, the CDR3 is TGCGCCAGCAGCTTTAATAGGGGTGGTCAGCCCCAGCATTTT. As protein: CASSFNRGGQPQHF.

The chain has TRBV7-2 and TRBJ2-2; TRBD2 is a possible D gene (5 bases). The CDR3 runs 15 residues. Trimming pared 1 base from V and 8 bases from J, leaving 14 bases between. Per germline, CDR1 SGHTA and CDR2 FQGNSA. The CDR3, as DNA: TGTGCCAGCAGCTTAGATATGAGTCCGGGAGGGGAGCTGTTTTTT. Residues: CASSLDMSPGGELFF.

The V and J genes are TRBV7-2 and TRBJ2-5, with D hard to call. The length of the CDR3 is 14 residues. V lost 4 bases and J 5 bases, leaving 14 bases between the germline ends. Germline CDR1 reads SGHTA; CDR2 reads FQGNSA. CDR3 region: CASSSEAADETQYF. As DNA, the CDR3 is TGTGCCAGCAGCTCAGAGGCGGCAGATGAGACCCAGTACTTC.

This clone was picked up a small number of times. This sequence joins TRBV19 and TRBJ2-7; possibly TRBD2 for D (6 bases). Germline V gene lookup returns CDR1 LNHDA and CDR2 SQIVND (reference sequence). V dropped 0 bases and J dropped 3 bases, with 18 bases sitting between them. The CDR3 has 17 residues. CDR3 nucleotides: TGTGCCAGTAGTATAGATAGCGGCGCCGGGACCCTCTACGAGCAGTACTTC. It yields the protein CASSIDSGAGTLYEQYF.